The T cell receptor beta chain under discussion was sequenced for a study of regulatory T cells in long-lasting Graves disease. This clonotype was counted at least ten times. No antigen is known for it. The study's findings and limits: TRBV28, TRBJ1-2 and TRBJ2-5 were favored in persistent disease. The study found lower TCR diversity in persistent Graves' patients than in newly diagnosed ones.

Trimming left V 2 bases short and J 1 base short, with 5 bases between. There are 13 residues in the CDR3. CDR1 and CDR2 (germline): SGHAT, FQNNGV. Arm-PCR of CDR3 regions with iRepertoire HTBI primers generated TCR beta libraries. A single record per CDR3 protein comes from TCRdb applying MiXCR to the multiplex PCR reads. This table holds a few hundred thousand distinct CDR3 sequences, 15% to 20% found once. Noted time point: newly diagnosed GD, antithyroid drugs for less than 3 months. Construction of the TCR library relied on RNA isolated from PBMCs. The sample was also reused in another study, on T cells in Graves' hyperthyroidism and ophthalmopathy.

The chain employs TRBV11-2 and TRBJ2-5; D gene uncertain. The TCR comes from a woman in her thirties with Graves disease. Sequences were derived from peripheral blood mononuclear cells (PBMCs), sampled at new diagnosis, from a patient treated with antithyroid drugs. The DNA for the CDR3 is TGTGCCAGCAGCTTAAATATCCAAGAGACCCAGTACTTC. Its protein is CASSLNIQETQYF.